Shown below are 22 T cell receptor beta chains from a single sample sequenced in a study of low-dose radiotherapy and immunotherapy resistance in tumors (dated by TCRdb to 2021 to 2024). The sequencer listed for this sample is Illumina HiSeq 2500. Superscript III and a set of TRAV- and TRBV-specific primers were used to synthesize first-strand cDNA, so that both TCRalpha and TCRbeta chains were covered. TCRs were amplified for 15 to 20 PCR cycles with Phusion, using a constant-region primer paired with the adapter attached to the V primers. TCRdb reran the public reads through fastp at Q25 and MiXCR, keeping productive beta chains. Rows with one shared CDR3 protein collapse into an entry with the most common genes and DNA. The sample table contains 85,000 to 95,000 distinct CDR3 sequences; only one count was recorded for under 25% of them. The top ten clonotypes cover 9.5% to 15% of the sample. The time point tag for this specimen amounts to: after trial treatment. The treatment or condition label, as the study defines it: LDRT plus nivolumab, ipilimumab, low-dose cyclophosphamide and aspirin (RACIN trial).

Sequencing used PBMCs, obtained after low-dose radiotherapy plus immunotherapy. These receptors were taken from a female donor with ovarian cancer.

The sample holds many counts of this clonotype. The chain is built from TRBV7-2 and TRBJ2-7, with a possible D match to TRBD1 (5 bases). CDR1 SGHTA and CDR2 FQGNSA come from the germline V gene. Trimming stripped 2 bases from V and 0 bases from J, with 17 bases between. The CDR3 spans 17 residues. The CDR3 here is CASSLTRALLSSYEQYF. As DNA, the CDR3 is TGTGCCAGCAGCTTAACCAGGGCCCTCCTCAGCTCCTACGAGCAGTACTTC.

CDR3 sequence: CASSEYDGQYF. For the CDR3, the DNA is TGTGCCAGCAGTGAGTACGATGGGCAGTACTTC. This sequence joins TRBV25-1 and TRBJ2-7; D is unresolved. CDR1 and CDR2 from the germline V gene are MGHDK and SYGVNS. This CDR3 has 11 amino acids. The V end was cut by 3 bases, the J end by 9 bases, with 9 bases between.

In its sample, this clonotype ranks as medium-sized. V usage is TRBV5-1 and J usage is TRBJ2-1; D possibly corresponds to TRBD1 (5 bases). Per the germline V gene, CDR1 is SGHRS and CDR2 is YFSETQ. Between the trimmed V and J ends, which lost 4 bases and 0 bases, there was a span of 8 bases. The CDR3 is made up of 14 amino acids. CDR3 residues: CASSAGNSYNEQFF. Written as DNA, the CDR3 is TGCGCCAGCAGCGCAGGGAACTCCTACAATGAGCAGTTCTTC. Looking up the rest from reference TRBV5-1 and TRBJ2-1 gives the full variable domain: KAGVTQTPRYLIKTRGQQVTLSCSPISGHRSVSWYQQTPGQGLQFLFEYFSETQRNKGNFPGRFSGRQFSNSRSEMNVSTLELGDSALYLCASSAGNSYNEQFFGPGTRLTVL.

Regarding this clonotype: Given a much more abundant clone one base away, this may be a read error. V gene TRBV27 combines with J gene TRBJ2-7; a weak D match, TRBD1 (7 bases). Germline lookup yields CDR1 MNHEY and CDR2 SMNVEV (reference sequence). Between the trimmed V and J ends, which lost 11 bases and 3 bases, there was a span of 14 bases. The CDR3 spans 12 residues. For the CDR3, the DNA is TGTGCCGGCGGGGACAGATTCTACGAGCAGTACTTC. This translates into CAGGDRFYEQYF.

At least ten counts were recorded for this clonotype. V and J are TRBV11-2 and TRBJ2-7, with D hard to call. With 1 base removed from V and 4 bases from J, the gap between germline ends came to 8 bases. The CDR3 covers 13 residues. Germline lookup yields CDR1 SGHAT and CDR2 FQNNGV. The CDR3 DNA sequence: TGTGCCAGCAGCTTAGGTCTTAGGTACGAGCAGTACTTC. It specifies CASSLGLRYEQYF.

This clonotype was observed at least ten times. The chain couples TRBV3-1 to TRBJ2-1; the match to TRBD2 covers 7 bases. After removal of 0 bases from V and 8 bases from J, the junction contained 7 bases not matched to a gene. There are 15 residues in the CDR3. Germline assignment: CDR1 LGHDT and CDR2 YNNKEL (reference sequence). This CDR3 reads CASSQDPSGMDEQFF. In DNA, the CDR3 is TGTGCCAGCAGCCAAGATCCCAGCGGGATGGATGAGCAGTTCTTC.

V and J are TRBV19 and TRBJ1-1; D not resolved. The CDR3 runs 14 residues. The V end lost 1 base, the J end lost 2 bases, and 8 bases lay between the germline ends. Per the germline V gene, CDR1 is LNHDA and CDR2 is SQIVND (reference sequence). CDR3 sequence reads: CASSIAGSNTEAFF. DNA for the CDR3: TGTGCCAGTAGTATAGCCGGGTCTAACACTGAAGCTTTCTTT.

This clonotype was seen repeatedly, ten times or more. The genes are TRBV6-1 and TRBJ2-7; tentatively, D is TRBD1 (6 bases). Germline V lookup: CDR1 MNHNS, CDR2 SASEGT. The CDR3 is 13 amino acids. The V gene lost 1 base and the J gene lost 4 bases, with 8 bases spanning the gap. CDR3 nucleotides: TGTGCCAGCAGTGAAGAGGACAGATACGAGCAGTACTTC. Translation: CASSEEDRYEQYF.

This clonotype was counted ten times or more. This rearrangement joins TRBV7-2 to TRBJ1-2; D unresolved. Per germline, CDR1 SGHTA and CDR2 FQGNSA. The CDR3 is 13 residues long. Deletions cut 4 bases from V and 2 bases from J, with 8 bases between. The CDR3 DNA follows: TGTGCCAGCAGCTCCTGGGCGAACTATGGCTACACCTTC. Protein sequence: CASSSWANYGYTF.

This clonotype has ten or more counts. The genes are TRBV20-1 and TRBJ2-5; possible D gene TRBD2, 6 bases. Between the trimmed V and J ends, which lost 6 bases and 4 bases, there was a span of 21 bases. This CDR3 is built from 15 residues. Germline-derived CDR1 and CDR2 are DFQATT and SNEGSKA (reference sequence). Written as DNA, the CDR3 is TGCAGTGCGGGAGGTTGGCCAGGGCCGTCAGAGACCCAGTACTTC. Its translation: CSAGGWPGPSETQYF.

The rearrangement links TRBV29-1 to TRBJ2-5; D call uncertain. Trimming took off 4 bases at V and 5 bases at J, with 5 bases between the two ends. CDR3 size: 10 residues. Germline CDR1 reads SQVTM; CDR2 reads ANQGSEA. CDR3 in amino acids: CSVGRETQYF. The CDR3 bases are TGCAGCGTTGGCAGGGAGACCCAGTACTTC.

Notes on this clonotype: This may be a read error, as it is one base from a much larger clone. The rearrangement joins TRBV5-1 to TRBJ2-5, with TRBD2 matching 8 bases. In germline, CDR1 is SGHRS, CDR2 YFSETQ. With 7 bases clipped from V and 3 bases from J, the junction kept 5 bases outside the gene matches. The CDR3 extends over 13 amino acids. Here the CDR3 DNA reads TGCGCCAGCGGGGGGACTAGTAAAGAGACCCAGTACTTC. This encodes CASGGTSKETQYF.

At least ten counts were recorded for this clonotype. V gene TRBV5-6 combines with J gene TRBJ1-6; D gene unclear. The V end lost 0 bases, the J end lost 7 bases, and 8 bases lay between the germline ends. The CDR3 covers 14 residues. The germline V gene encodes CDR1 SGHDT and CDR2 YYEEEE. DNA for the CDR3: TGTGCCAGCAGCTTGGCGGCCTGGAATTCACCCCTCCACTTT. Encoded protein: CASSLAAWNSPLHF.

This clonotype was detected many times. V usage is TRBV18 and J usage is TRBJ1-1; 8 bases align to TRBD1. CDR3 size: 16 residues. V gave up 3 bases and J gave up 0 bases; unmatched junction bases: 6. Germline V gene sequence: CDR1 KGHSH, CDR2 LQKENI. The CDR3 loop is CASSPRDRIMNTEAFF. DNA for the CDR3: TGTGCCAGCTCACCTCGGGACAGGATCATGAACACTGAAGCTTTCTTT. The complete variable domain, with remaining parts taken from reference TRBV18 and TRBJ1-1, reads NAGVMQNPRHLVRRRGQEARLRCSPMKGHSHVYWYRQLPEEGLKFMVYLQKENIIDESGMPKERFSAEFPKEGPSILRIQQVVRGDSAAYFCASSPRDRIMNTEAFFGQGTRLTVV.

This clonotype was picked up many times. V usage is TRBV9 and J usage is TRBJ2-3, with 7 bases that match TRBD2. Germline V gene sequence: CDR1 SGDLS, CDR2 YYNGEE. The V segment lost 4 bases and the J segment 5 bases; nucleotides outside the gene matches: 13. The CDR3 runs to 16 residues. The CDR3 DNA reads TGTGCCAGCAGCCCGATTGCCGGGGGGACGAGAGATACGCAGTATTTT. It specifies CASSPIAGGTRDTQYF.

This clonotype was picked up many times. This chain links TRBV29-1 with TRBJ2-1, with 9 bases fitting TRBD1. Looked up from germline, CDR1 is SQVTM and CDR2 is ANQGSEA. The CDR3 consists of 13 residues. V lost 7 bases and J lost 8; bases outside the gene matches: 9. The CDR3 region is CSGGTGRPDEQFF. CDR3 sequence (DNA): TGCAGCGGGGGGACAGGGCGACCGGATGAGCAGTTCTTC.

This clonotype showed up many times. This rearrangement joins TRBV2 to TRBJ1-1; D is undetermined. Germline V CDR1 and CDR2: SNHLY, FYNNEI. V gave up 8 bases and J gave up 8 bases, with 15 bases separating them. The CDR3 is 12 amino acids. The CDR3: CASFSSLWEAFF. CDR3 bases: TGTGCCAGCTTTTCCTCCCTCTGGGAAGCTTTCTTT.

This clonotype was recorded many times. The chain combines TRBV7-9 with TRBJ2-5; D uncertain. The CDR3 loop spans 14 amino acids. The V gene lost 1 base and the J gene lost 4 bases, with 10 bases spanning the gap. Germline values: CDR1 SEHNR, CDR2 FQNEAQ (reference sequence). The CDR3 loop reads CASSLEVAGETQYF. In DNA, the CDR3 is TGTGCCAGCAGCTTAGAGGTAGCCGGAGAGACCCAGTACTTC.

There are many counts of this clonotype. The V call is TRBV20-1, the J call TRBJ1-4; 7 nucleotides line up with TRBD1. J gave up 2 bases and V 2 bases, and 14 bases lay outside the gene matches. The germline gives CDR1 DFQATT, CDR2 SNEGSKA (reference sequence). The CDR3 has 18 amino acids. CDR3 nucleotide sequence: TGCAGTGCTAGATATCTTGGGGAGGGGGCCGGCACTAATGAAAAACTGTTTTTT. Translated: CSARYLGEGAGTNEKLFF.

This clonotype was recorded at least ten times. Here the CDR3 DNA reads TGTGCCAGCGGTCCCGGGACAGGGGGCTACGAGCAGTACTTC. It specifies CASGPGTGGYEQYF. The chain has TRBV6-5 and TRBJ2-7; 11 bases agree with TRBD1. Trimming removed 8 bases from V and 3 bases from J; junction bases left unmatched: 6. The CDR3 spans 14 residues. Per germline, CDR1 MNHEY and CDR2 SVGAGI.

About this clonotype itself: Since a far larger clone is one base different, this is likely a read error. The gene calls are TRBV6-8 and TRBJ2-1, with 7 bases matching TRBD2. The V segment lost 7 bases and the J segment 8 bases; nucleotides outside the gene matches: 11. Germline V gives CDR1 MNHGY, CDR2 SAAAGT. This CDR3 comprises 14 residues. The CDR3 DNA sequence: TGTGCCAGCATTCAGAGGGAGGGCAGGTATGAGCAGTTCTTC. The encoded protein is CASIQREGRYEQFF.

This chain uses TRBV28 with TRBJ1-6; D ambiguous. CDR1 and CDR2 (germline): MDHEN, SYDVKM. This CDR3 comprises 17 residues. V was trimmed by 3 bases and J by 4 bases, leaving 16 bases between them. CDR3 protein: CASSFRPRRIYNSPLHF. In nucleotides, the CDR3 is TGTGCCAGCAGTTTCCGCCCTCGCCGAATTTATAATTCACCCCTCCACTTT.